A single count supports the clone carrying this TCR beta chain. Methods used by the authors: It was from reference gene primer amplification that nucleated cell counts were estimated. The data were produced by immunoSEQ multiplex PCR, yet TCRdb's version contains in-frame clones alone and is incomplete. V, J and clone size were drawn from that table, and D and trimming were deduced from the DNA. Of about 220,000 clones listed, roughly 82% are singletons. The CDR3 loop spans 14 amino acids. V lost 3 bases and J 4 bases, leaving 13 bases between the germline ends. In germline, CDR1 is MNHEY, CDR2 SMNVEV (reference sequence). This specimen comes from a study of blood T cell repertoires in COVID-19. Study information: COVID-19 samples from acute and convalescent phases originated in the United States, Italy and Spain. T cells, B-cell-depleted T cells, or PBMCs provided the cDNA or gDNA that served as material.

What was sequenced was peripheral blood. The rearrangement uses TRBV27 and TRBJ2-7; TRBD1 is a possible D gene (5 bases). The TCR comes from a man in his fifties or sixties with active or convalescent COVID-19. The CDR3: CASSFSADKYEQYF. As DNA, the CDR3 is TGTGCCAGCAGTTTCTCTGCGGACAAGTACGAGCAGTACTTC.